Each of the 30 T cell receptor beta chains below was sequenced from the same sample in a study of T cell responses to AZD1222 COVID-19 vaccine. Some clones are missing from TCRdb's copy, which holds only in-frame ones; the method was immunoSEQ multiplex PCR. The sample contains roughly 100,000 clones, 80% to 90% of which appear only once. Sample: peripheral blood, taken 28 days after the second AZD1222 dose. These receptors were collected from an adult who received the AZD1222 COVID-19 vaccine.

The chain uses TRBV3-1 (or the pseudogene TRBV3-2) and TRBJ1-6; a weak D match, TRBD1 (5 bases). V shed 1 base and J shed 7 bases, with 8 bases lying between them. Germline V gene data show CDR1 as LGHDT and CDR2 as YNNKEL (reference sequence). The CDR3 consists of 14 residues. CDR3 sequence: CASSQVGENSPLHF. CDR3 DNA sequence: TGTGCCAGCAGCCAAGTAGGGGAGAATTCACCCCTCCACTTT.

The rearrangement joins TRBV28 to TRBJ1-5; no clear D gene. V gave up 8 bases and J gave up 1 base, with 6 bases separating them. Germline CDR1 MDHEN, CDR2 SYDVKM. The CDR3 is 12 residues long. This CDR3 is CASHESNQPQHF. The CDR3 bases are TGTGCCAGCCACGAAAGCAATCAGCCCCAGCATTTT.

The rearrangement links TRBV6-6 to TRBJ2-3; 14 bases are shared with TRBD2. The V gene end was trimmed by 5 bases and the J gene end by 6 bases; junction bases not matched to a gene: 7. The CDR3 is made up of 16 amino acids. Germline V gene sequence: CDR1 MNHNY, CDR2 SVGAGI (reference sequence). Here the CDR3 DNA reads TGTGCCAGCAGTCCCCGACTAGCGGGAGGGCCGGATACGCAGTATTTT. It encodes CASSPRLAGGPDTQYF.

Details on this clone: At one of its ends the junction is not consistent with the germline gene, which may arise from a read error. The chain couples TRBV2 to TRBJ2-7; either TRBD1 or TRBD2 may supply D (5 bases each). The CDR3 runs to 12 residues. Germline CDR1 and CDR2: SNHLY and FYNNEI. The CDR3, as DNA: TGTGCCAGCAGTGCTGACCGGGACCTAGCACCATTC. This encodes CASSADRDLAPF.

A few counts support this clone. The chain combines TRBV6-6 with TRBJ2-1; D remains unclear. V lost 5 bases and J 7 bases, leaving 9 bases between the germline ends. CDR1 is MNHNY, CDR2 SVGAGI, per germline (reference sequence). This CDR3 comprises 12 residues. This chain's CDR3 is CASSTPGNEQFF. The CDR3, as DNA: TGTGCCAGCAGTACCCCAGGAAATGAGCAGTTCTTC.

The chain links TRBV2 to TRBJ1-2; D is uncertain. Germline V gives CDR1 SNHLY, CDR2 FYNNEI. V was cut by 8 bases and J by 4 bases, with 17 bases left in between. The CDR3 has 14 amino acids. The CDR3 reads CASSPSGVGYGYTF. CDR3 DNA: TGTGCCAGCTCCCCATCCGGGGTTGGCTATGGCTACACCTTC.

The chain employs TRBV11-2 and TRBJ2-7, with 7 bases that match TRBD2. CDR1 and CDR2 from the germline V gene are SGHAT and FQNNGV. V was clipped by 5 bases and J by 0 bases; unmatched bases: 1. The CDR3 is 13 residues long. CDR3 nucleotide sequence: TGTGCCAGCAGCCGGGACTACTCCTACGAGCAGTACTTC. Translating gives CASSRDYSYEQYF.

This CDR3 reads CAWRVWEEKLFF. CDR3 bases: TGTGCCTGGAGAGTCTGGGAAGAAAAACTGTTTTTT. J is TRBJ1-4 and V is TRBV30; D gene ambiguous. Germline CDR1 is GTSNPN and CDR2 is SVGIG (reference sequence). The ends were cut back, 3 bases at V and 8 bases at J, with 10 bases in the middle. CDR3 length: 12 residues.

The chain combines TRBV6-5 with TRBJ1-2, with 7 positions matching TRBD1. Germline V lookup: CDR1 MNHEY, CDR2 SVGAGI. Trimming at V came to 6 bases and at J to 3 bases, leaving 7 bases not matched to a gene. The CDR3 loop spans 14 amino acids. The CDR3 DNA reads TGTGCCAGCAGCGTAGGGACAGCGGACTATGGCTACACCTTC. Protein product: CASSVGTADYGYTF.

V usage is TRBV28 and J usage is TRBJ2-7; 8 positions match TRBD1. V was clipped by 7 bases and J by 3 bases; unmatched bases: 14. CDR3 size: 16 residues. Germline CDR1 reads MDHEN; CDR2 reads SYDVKM. The CDR3 sequence: CASILLPGQVVYEQYF. The DNA for the CDR3 is TGTGCCAGCATTCTACTTCCGGGACAGGTTGTCTACGAGCAGTACTTC.

This chain uses TRBV7-2 with TRBJ2-1; 7 bases agree with TRBD2. Germline V gene data show CDR1 as SGHTA and CDR2 as FQGNSA. The CDR3 has 14 residues. J gave up 15 bases and V 0 bases, and 11 bases lay outside the gene matches. The CDR3: CASSLARPSGPRFF. CDR3 sequence (DNA): TGTGCCAGCAGCTTAGCGAGGCCTAGCGGACCGAGGTTCTTC.

This clone was found once. V gene TRBV19 combines with J gene TRBJ2-7; the D gene is possibly TRBD1 (7 bases). CDR3 size: 14 residues. V was trimmed by 5 bases and J by 5 bases, leaving 16 bases between them. Looked up from germline, CDR1 is LNHDA and CDR2 is SQIVND (reference sequence). The CDR3 DNA follows: TGTGCCAGTAGTTCGGAGGGGGCAGGCGACGAGCAGTACTTC. Its protein is CASSSEGAGDEQYF.

Comment on this clone: This same CDR3 is encoded by further DNA sequences in the sample. The rearrangement joins TRBV28 to TRBJ1-5; D call uncertain. Per the germline V gene, CDR1 is MDHEN and CDR2 is SYDVKM. The CDR3 extends over 12 amino acids. With 5 bases removed from V and 1 base from J, the gap between germline ends came to 3 bases. CDR3 sequence (DNA): TGTGCCAGCAGTGACAGCAATCAGCCCCAGCATTTT. Residues: CASSDSNQPQHF.

The sample holds a few counts of this clone. The rearrangement joins TRBV12-5 to TRBJ2-2; 7 bases fit TRBD1. Germline V CDR1 and CDR2: LGHNT, FRNRAP. The CDR3 runs 15 residues. V shed 3 bases and J 9 bases; nucleotides not matched to a gene: 10. In nucleotides, the CDR3 is TGTGCTAGTGGTTTTTCGACAGGGAGACGGCGGGAGCTGTTTTTT. This translates into CASGFSTGRRRELFF. Combining the CDR3 with reference TRBV12-5 and TRBJ2-2 gives the whole variable domain DARVTQTPRHKVTEMGQEVTMRCQPILGHNTVFWYRQTMMQGLELLAYFRNRAPLDDSGMPKDRFSAEMPDATLATLKIQPSEPRDSAVYFCASGFSTGRRRELFFGEGSRLTVL.

The chain couples TRBV18 to TRBJ1-1; weak D call: TRBD1 (5 bases). Trimming took 3 bases from V and 2 from J, leaving 16 bases between them. The CDR3 totals 16 residues. Germline loops: CDR1 KGHSH, CDR2 LQKENI. Written as DNA, the CDR3 is TGTGCCAGCTCACCTACTTACCCTGGGGCCAACACTGAAGCTTTCTTT. Encoded protein: CASSPTYPGANTEAFF.

This chain connects TRBV4-1 to TRBJ2-5; TRBD1 matches 9 bases. Trimming took 2 bases from V and 1 from J; bases not matched to a gene: 5. Germline V gives CDR1 MGHRA, CDR2 YSYEKL. CDR3 length: 16 residues. The CDR3 loop reads CASSQPRQGVQETQYF. In nucleotides, the CDR3 is TGCGCCAGCAGCCAACCCCGACAGGGGGTCCAAGAGACCCAGTACTTC.

V usage is TRBV5-3 and J usage is TRBJ1-2; no clear D. TRBV5-3 is treated as an ORF (open reading frame) with a function not yet certain. V lost 0 bases, J lost 3 bases, and 9 bases lay in between. The CDR3 spans 14 residues. The CDR3 region has the DNA TGTGCCAGAAGCTTGGTGGGGAACTACTATGGCTACACCTTC. Its protein product is CARSLVGNYYGYTF.

The J gene is TRBJ2-7, the V gene TRBV19; 7 bases map to TRBD2. This CDR3 is 14 amino acids long. The germline V gene encodes CDR1 LNHDA and CDR2 SQIVND (reference sequence). The V segment lost 3 bases and the J segment 4 bases; nucleotides outside the gene matches: 6. CDR3 sequence: CASSMGGSVYEQYF. In nucleotides, the CDR3 is TGTGCCAGTAGTATGGGCGGGAGCGTTTACGAGCAGTACTTC. Looking up the rest from reference TRBV19 and TRBJ2-7 gives the full variable domain: DGGITQSPKYLFRKEGQNVTLSCEQNLNHDAMYWYRQDPGQGLRLIYYSQIVNDFQKGDIAEGYSVSREKKESFPLTVTSAQKNPTAFYLCASSMGGSVYEQYFGPGTRLTVT.

The gene calls are TRBV19 and TRBJ2-2; 7 bases map to TRBD2. Germline V gene sequence: CDR1 LNHDA, CDR2 SQIVND (reference sequence). This CDR3 has 16 residues. Trimming cost V 1 base and J 7 bases; bases outside gene matches: 9. CDR3 nucleotides: TGTGCCAGTAGTATAGTAGGAGCGGGATTGGGCGGGGAGCTGTTTTTT. Translated, it gives CASSIVGAGLGGELFF. Full variable domain (remainder filled in from reference TRBV19 and TRBJ2-2): DGGITQSPKYLFRKEGQNVTLSCEQNLNHDAMYWYRQDPGQGLRLIYYSQIVNDFQKGDIAEGYSVSREKKESFPLTVTSAQKNPTAFYLCASSIVGAGLGGELFFGEGSRLTVL.

V and J are TRBV28 and TRBJ1-3, with a possible D match to TRBD1 (5 bases). The CDR3 consists of 13 residues. Looked up from germline, CDR1 is MDHEN and CDR2 is SYDVKM. V dropped 6 bases and J dropped 5 bases, with 11 bases sitting between them. The CDR3 loop is CASRGGVRNTIYF. CDR3 nucleotides: TGTGCCAGCAGGGGGGGAGTTCGAAACACCATATATTTT.

This clone has more than one count but fewer than ten. The V and J genes are TRBV30 and TRBJ1-2; D gene unclear. The V end lost 0 bases, the J end lost 3 bases, and 8 bases lay between the germline ends. This CDR3 has 13 amino acids. CDR1 and CDR2 from the germline V gene are GTSNPN and SVGIG (reference sequence). The CDR3, as DNA: TGTGCCTGGAGTGTAGAAGCGGACTATGGCTACACCTTC. Translating it yields CAWSVEADYGYTF. Using reference TRBV30 and TRBJ1-2 for the parts outside the CDR3, the full variable domain is SQTIHQWPATLVQPVGSPLSLECTVEGTSNPNLYWYRQAAGRGLQLLFYSVGIGQISSEVPQNLSASRPQDRQFILSSKKLLLSDSGFYLCAWSVEADYGYTFGSGTRLTVV.

This clone was picked up a small number of times. The chain links TRBV4-1 to TRBJ2-7; D is unresolved. The CDR3 runs to 13 residues. Germline V CDR1 and CDR2: MGHRA, YSYEKL. V lost 2 bases to trimming and J lost 7 bases, with 12 bases between them. The DNA for the CDR3 is TGCGCCAGCAGCCAAAGACTCCTCGGGGAGCAGTACTTC. Protein product: CASSQRLLGEQYF.

The rearrangement links TRBV12-3 or TRBV12-4 to TRBJ2-2; D perhaps matches TRBD1 (6 bases). Between the trimmed V and J ends, which lost 8 bases and 6 bases, there was a span of 10 bases. The CDR3 spans 12 residues. The CDR3 loop is CASRKGAGELFF. The CDR3 region has the DNA TGTGCCAGCCGGAAGGGGGCCGGGGAGCTGTTTTTT.

This clone was recorded once. This chain links TRBV19 with TRBJ1-5; D is ambiguous. This CDR3 comprises 15 residues. Germline V gene lookup returns CDR1 LNHDA and CDR2 SQIVND (reference sequence). Trimming removed 2 bases from V and 2 bases from J, with 10 bases in between. This CDR3 is CASSISRHGNQPQHF. Written as DNA, the CDR3 is TGTGCCAGTAGTATATCACGACACGGCAATCAGCCCCAGCATTTT.

The chain carries TRBV19 and TRBJ1-2; TRBD1 might be the D (5 bases). This CDR3 contains 13 residues. Per the germline V gene, CDR1 is LNHDA and CDR2 is SQIVND (reference sequence). Trimming left V 4 bases short and J 5 bases short, with 11 bases between. The CDR3 DNA reads as TGTGCCAGTAGTACATCAGGGAGTTATGGCTACACCTTC. Translation: CASSTSGSYGYTF.

Regarding this clone: No DNA is shown, since the ends of the CDR3 on it are uncertain; the CDR3 is the one TCRdb lists. The CDR3: CASSFAQGSSFTF. This rearrangement joins TRBV5-6 to TRBJ1-2; the D segment call TRBD1 is taken from the table without a DNA check. CDR1 SGHDT and CDR2 YYEEEE come from the germline V gene. The CDR3 is 13 residues long, ends included.

The CDR3 nucleotides are TGTGCCACCAGTGACTCCCGCATGGGGGGAAGTGGTCAGCCCCAGCATTTT. Residues: CATSDSRMGGSGQPQHF. The rearrangement joins TRBV24-1 to TRBJ1-5; the D gene is possibly TRBD1 (5 bases). V lost 4 bases to trimming and J lost 6 bases, with 21 bases between them. Germline lookup yields CDR1 KGHDR and CDR2 SFDVKD. This CDR3 is built from 17 residues.

In the case of this clone: The same CDR3 can be traced to other DNA sequences in this sample. The chain is built from TRBV28 and TRBJ2-7; no firm D call. Trimming stripped 5 bases from V and 4 bases from J, with 6 bases between. Germline CDR1 MDHEN, CDR2 SYDVKM. CDR3 size: 11 residues. Here the CDR3 reads CASSLRYEQYF. The CDR3 DNA sequence: TGTGCCAGCAGTCTCCGATACGAGCAGTACTTC.

The chain recombines TRBV28 with TRBJ1-4; TRBD1 might be the D (5 bases). Germline loops: CDR1 MDHEN, CDR2 SYDVKM. Trimming left V 4 bases short and J 7 bases short, with 22 bases between. The CDR3 is made up of 17 amino acids. CDR3 amino acids: CASSSRQGVWEGEKLFF. The CDR3 region has the DNA TGTGCCAGCAGTTCTAGGCAGGGAGTATGGGAGGGTGAAAAACTGTTTTTT.

V and J are TRBV13 and TRBJ2-3, with 9 bases matching TRBD2. Germline V lookup: CDR1 PRHDT, CDR2 FYEKMQ (reference sequence). Trimming removed 0 bases from V and 1 base from J; junction bases left unmatched: 5. This CDR3 spans 17 amino acids. This CDR3 is CASSLGKTSGGTDTQYF. CDR3 bases: TGTGCCAGCAGCTTAGGCAAGACTAGCGGAGGCACAGATACGCAGTATTTT.